The T cell receptor (beta chain) under discussion was sequenced for a study of cytomegalovirus exposure and HLA in healthy donors. The PCR ran on 60 Vbeta and 13 Jbeta primers. Assay: immunoSEQ multiplex PCR; the TCRdb copy retains only in-frame clones and omits some. The sample includes around 40,000 clones. The CDR3 length is 15 residues. From germline, CDR1 is LGHNA and CDR2 YNFKEQ. V was clipped by 2 bases and J by 4 bases; unmatched bases: 6. The chain links TRBV4-2 to TRBJ1-1; 8 bases line up with TRBD1. The sequence came from a man aged 25 to 45 in good health and CMV-seronegative. Material for sequencing was PBMCs. CDR3 sequence reads: CASSQNQGAGTEAFF. CDR3 DNA: TGTGCCAGCAGCCAAAATCAGGGGGCTGGCACTGAAGCTTTCTTT.